This T cell receptor beta chain was identified during a study of T cells in Graves' hyperthyroidism and ophthalmopathy. Study-wide context: It was at initial diagnosis, before any treatment, that peripheral blood was collected.

The length of the CDR3 is 14 residues. V shed 3 bases and J shed 5 bases, with 14 bases lying between them. Germline CDR1 ENHRY, CDR2 SYGVKD. Patients aged 18 to 65 had newly diagnosed hyperthyroidism lasting under 2 months. This sample holds PBMCs from about 10 ml fresh peripheral blood. Broader study findings: Most thyroid clonotypes that were expanded above 0.001 also turned up in blood.

In this sample, this clonotype turned up many times. Its specificity is unknown. From RNA transcripts, TCR beta CDR3 regions were amplified. An initial round of RT-PCR targeting the TCR CDR3 relied on the HTBI primer set. Each CDR3 protein is one row after TCRdb ran MiXCR on the multiplex PCR reads. The table includes roughly 380,000 distinct CDR3 sequences, around 13% detected once. Sample: blood. The TCR originated in a woman between 55 and 75 years old with Graves' hyperthyroidism. V gene TRBV10-3 combines with J gene TRBJ2-7; no firm D call. Here the CDR3 DNA reads TGTGCCATCAGTGATGTAGGACGGAAAAACGAGCAGTACTTC. The encoded protein is CAISDVGRKNEQYF.